Each of the 11 T cell receptor beta chains below was sequenced from the same sample in a study of early T cells in non-severe SARS-CoV-2 infection. TCRdb ran MiXCR on the 5' RACE reads and lists one entry per CDR3 protein. Among about 67,000 distinct CDR3 sequences listed, approximately 10% were seen once. The specimen sequenced was whole blood. All receptors come from an adult who was a healthcare worker with PCR-confirmed SARS-CoV-2 infection or an uninfected control (not recorded which).

This clonotype has ten or more counts. The J gene is TRBJ2-4, the V gene TRBV6-1; tentative D call: TRBD1 (5 bases). CDR1 and CDR2 (germline): MNHNS, SASEGT. V lost 3 bases and J lost 15, with 15 bases in between. The CDR3 consists of 12 residues. In DNA, the CDR3 is TGTGCCAGCAGTGAGGGGCCGAGGATACTGTACTTC. The encoded protein is CASSEGPRILYF.

This chain joins TRBV14 and TRBJ2-5; D call uncertain. CDR1 is SGHDN and CDR2 is FVKESK in the germline V gene. The length of the CDR3 is 13 residues. Trimming took off 0 bases at V and 14 bases at J, with 16 bases between the two ends. CDR3 bases: TGTGCCAGCAGCCAAGATCTCTACCCGACACCCTACTTC. This translates into CASSQDLYPTPYF.

This clonotype was recorded at least ten times. The chain carries TRBV7-6 and TRBJ2-3, with D possibly matching TRBD2 (5 bases). Germline CDR1 SGHVS, CDR2 FNYEAQ. Trimming cost V 6 bases and J 4 bases, with 20 bases left between them. The CDR3 runs to 16 residues. The CDR3 DNA is TGTGCCAGCAGGACGCTGGACTCCCGTCTTCCAGATACGCAGTATTTT. Translating it yields CASRTLDSRLPDTQYF.

This clonotype was counted only a few times. This chain uses TRBV6-2 or TRBV6-3 with TRBJ1-2, with D possibly being TRBD1 (6 bases). V lost 7 bases, J lost 4 bases, and 16 bases lay in between. The length of the CDR3 is 14 residues. CDR1 MNHEY and CDR2 SVGEGT come from the germline V gene. CDR3 protein: CASNFNGQPYGYTF. As DNA, the CDR3 is TGTGCCAGCAATTTTAACGGACAGCCCTATGGCTACACCTTC.

In this sample, this clonotype turned up many times. The junction differs from germline at one of its ends, possibly a read error. The chain couples TRBV5-1 to TRBJ1-3; the D gene is possibly TRBD1 (5 bases). This CDR3 spans 15 amino acids. Looked up from germline, CDR1 is SGHRS and CDR2 is YFSETQ. In DNA form, the CDR3 reads TGCGCCAGCAGCTTGTGGGGCCTCTCTGGAAACACCACATATTTT. It encodes CASSLWGLSGNTTYF.

This clonotype was recorded at least ten times. This sequence joins TRBV7-2 and TRBJ2-6, with 10 bases matching TRBD1. V was pared by 5 bases and J by 0 bases, with 4 bases of the junction left unmatched. Germline CDR1 SGHTA, CDR2 FQGNSA. This CDR3 region has 17 residues. CDR3 loop: CASSRTGGSSGANVLTF. DNA for the CDR3: TGTGCCAGCAGCCGGACAGGGGGAAGCTCTGGGGCCAACGTCCTGACTTTC.

This clonotype has ten or more counts. This chain links TRBV5-1 with TRBJ2-5, with D possibly being TRBD2 (6 bases). CDR1 is SGHRS and CDR2 is YFSETQ in the germline V gene. The length of the CDR3 is 14 residues. Trimming stripped 6 bases from V and 5 bases from J, with 17 bases between. The CDR3 nucleotides are TGCGCCAGCACCCCGGGACTTCCTGGGGAGACCCAGTACTTC. This sequence encodes CASTPGLPGETQYF. Full variable domain (rest looked up from reference TRBV5-1 and TRBJ2-5): KAGVTQTPRYLIKTRGQQVTLSCSPISGHRSVSWYQQTPGQGLQFLFEYFSETQRNKGNFPGRFSGRQFSNSRSEMNVSTLELGDSALYLCASTPGLPGETQYFGPGTRLLVL.

This clonotype showed up just a few times. The gene calls are TRBV19 and TRBJ2-3; 8 bases fit TRBD2. The CDR3 length is 16 residues. V gave up 3 bases and J gave up 0 bases; unmatched junction bases: 5. Germline CDR1 is LNHDA and CDR2 is SQIVND (reference sequence). This CDR3 reads CASSIDSGSSTDTQYF. In DNA, the CDR3 is TGTGCCAGTAGTATCGACAGCGGGAGTAGCACAGATACGCAGTATTTT. The variable domain in full, completed from reference TRBV19 and TRBJ2-3, reads DGGITQSPKYLFRKEGQNVTLSCEQNLNHDAMYWYRQDPGQGLRLIYYSQIVNDFQKGDIAEGYSVSREKKESFPLTVTSAQKNPTAFYLCASSIDSGSSTDTQYFGPGTRLTVL.

At least ten counts were recorded for this clonotype. The rearrangement uses TRBV30 and TRBJ2-2, with a tentative D call TRBD2 (6 bases). Between the trimmed V and J ends, which lost 0 bases and 7 bases, there was a span of 9 bases. The CDR3 is 13 amino acids. The germline V gene has CDR1 GTSNPN and CDR2 SVGIG (reference sequence). CDR3 sequence (DNA): TGTGCCTGGAGTGTATTAGCGGTCGGGGAGCTGTTTTTT. This sequence encodes CAWSVLAVGELFF.

At least ten counts were recorded for this clonotype. As DNA, the CDR3 is TGTGCCAGCAGTTCAAGGACTAGCGGGAGTGGTTCCTACAATGAGCAGTTCTTC. Protein product: CASSSRTSGSGSYNEQFF. The chain carries TRBV6-2 or TRBV6-3 and TRBJ2-1; 13 bases align to TRBD2. V lost 4 bases, J lost 1 base, and 7 bases stayed unmatched. CDR1 and CDR2 (germline): MNHEY, SVGEGT. The CDR3 spans 18 residues.

This clonotype was counted many times. The V and J genes are TRBV9 and TRBJ2-7, with D maybe TRBD1 (6 bases). Germline CDR1 is SGDLS and CDR2 is YYNGEE. The CDR3 length is 14 residues. The V gene lost 4 bases and the J gene lost 3 bases, with 14 bases spanning the gap. Here the CDR3 DNA reads TGTGCCAGCAGCCCCATCGGACAGAGCTACGAGCAGTACTTC. Residues: CASSPIGQSYEQYF.